A selection of T cell receptor beta chains follows, all from one sample in a study of T cells in localized non-small cell lung cancer. Profiling relied on immunoSEQ multiplex PCR, and the TCRdb table lists in-frame clones only, not all of them. This sample has 25,000 to 35,000 clones, with about 86% found just once. The specimen comprised peripheral blood mononuclear cells, sampled before any cancer treatment. These receptors were obtained from a man aged 40 to 70 with stage III lung adenocarcinoma. Each CDR3 is given with its conserved first and last residue. The order of the fields is J gene, D gene, V gene, clone size, CDR3 DNA, CDR3 protein. A D gene is named only where the DNA matches it firmly. Some rows have no size entry. The others give once, few or many, or a class for an expanded clone.

J: TRBJ2-7; D: TRBD2; V: TRBV5-1; size: -; DNA: TGCGCCAGCAGCCTGGGCAGCGGGAGAACCAACGAGCAGTACTTC; CDR3: CASSLGSGRTNEQYF
J: TRBJ2-5; D: -; V: TRBV28; size: -; DNA: TGTGCCAGCAGTTTATTGTACCGGGCAGGGGTCGTCCGGACCCAGTACTTC; CDR3: CASSLLYRAGVVRTQYF
J: TRBJ2-7; D: -; V: TRBV5-4; size: -; DNA: TGTGCCAGCAGCCCCGAGGGACTCCTATACGAGCAGTACTTC; CDR3: CASSPEGLLYEQYF
J: TRBJ2-3; D: -; V: TRBV11-2; size: -; DNA: TGTGCCAGCAGCGCGGGTGCGGGACGGGCCACAGATACGCAGTATTTT; CDR3: CASSAGAGRATDTQYF
J: TRBJ2-1; D: TRBD2; V: TRBV7-8; size: -; DNA: TGTGCCAGCAGCTTATTCACTAGCGGGAGTCACAATGAGCAGTTCTTC; CDR3: CASSLFTSGSHNEQFF
J: TRBJ2-4; D: -; V: TRBV10-2; size: -; DNA: TGCGCCAGCAGTGAGTCAGGAGGGACGGTAGCCAAAAACATTCAGTACTTC; CDR3: CASSESGGTVAKNIQYF
J: TRBJ1-1; D: -; V: TRBV15; size: -; DNA: TGTGCCACCAGCAGAGCCCCGACACAGGAAGCTTTCTTT; CDR3: CATSRAPTQEAFF
J: TRBJ2-6; D: -; V: TRBV6-5; size: -; DNA: TGTGCCAGCAGGACTGTATCCTCTGGGGCCAACGTCCTGACTTTC; CDR3: CASRTVSSGANVLTF
J: TRBJ1-2; D: -; V: TRBV5-1; size: once; DNA: TGCGCCAGCAGCTCGGCAGGTGGGCTCTATGGCTACACCTTC; CDR3: CASSSAGGLYGYTF
J: TRBJ2-7; D: TRBD1; V: TRBV2; size: -; DNA: TGTGCCAGCAAATCTGGGACAGGGGGTAACTACGAGCAGTACTTC; CDR3: CASKSGTGGNYEQYF
J: TRBJ1-4; D: TRBD1; V: TRBV28; size: -; DNA: TGTGCCAGCAGTTTCCAGGGACAGGGGGCGCGGAAAAAACTGTTTTTT; CDR3: CASSFQGQGARKKLFF
J: TRBJ2-2; D: -; V: TRBV11-1; size: -; DNA: TGTGCCAGCAGCTTAGAGGGGGGACGGTACACCGGGGAGCTGTTTTTT; CDR3: CASSLEGGRYTGELFF
J: TRBJ2-7; D: -; V: TRBV7-9; size: -; DNA: TGTGCCAGCAGCTTGTATAACAGCTACGAGCAGTACTTC; CDR3: CASSLYNSYEQYF
J: TRBJ2-7; D: TRBD1; V: TRBV18; size: -; DNA: TGTGCCAGCTCACCGCCGGGACAGGGTGGGACCGAGCAGTACTTC; CDR3: CASSPPGQGGTEQYF
J: TRBJ2-7; D: TRBD2; V: TRBV6-6; size: -; DNA: TGTGCCAGCAGTTACGGTTTTAGCGGGAGTGGGAACGAGCAGTACTTC; CDR3: CASSYGFSGSGNEQYF
J: TRBJ1-5; D: TRBD1; V: TRBV6-5; size: -; DNA: TGTGCCAGCAGACCAACAGGGGACGGTCAGCCCCAGCATTTT; CDR3: CASRPTGDGQPQHF
J: TRBJ2-1; D: -; V: TRBV30; size: -; DNA: TGTGCCTGGAGTCGGCTAGGTTCGGCCTACAATGAGCAGTTCTTC; CDR3: CAWSRLGSAYNEQFF